This T cell receptor beta chain was captured by sequencing in a study of cytomegalovirus exposure and HLA in healthy donors (TCRdb year 2017). In the study overall: According to an earlier analysis of a few hundred of the donors, about 180 million T cells yielded 120 million or so unique TCR beta sequences and more than 250 Gb of sequence data. Roughly 300 gigabases of sequencing data and around 88 million unique TCR sequences made up an early release that covered 500 to 650 HLA-typed donors. The genetic ancestry cluster associated with self-reported Caucasian donors included 80% to 90% of the 300 to 400 genotyped donors. The study aimed to test whether cataloging public T cell receptors could reveal signatures of past pathogen exposure. The study profiled the T cell repertoires of under 850 subjects by immunosequencing and related them to cytomegalovirus serostatus. Besides the first cohort of 500 to 700 subjects, a separate validation cohort made up of 90 to 150 different subjects was used. To predict cytomegalovirus infection status, the study combined high-throughput TCR immunosequencing, statistical association of individual TCRs with disease status, and machine learning. To study patterns of TCR occurrence, a later analysis re-analyzed previously published TCR beta repertoires from 700 or so donors and added high-resolution HLA genotyping. The later analysis used no new phenotypic data to find candidate immune exposures, relying instead on TCR beta sequences and their occurrence across donors. In an earlier analysis of 587 of the donors, high-throughput TCR beta sequencing was used to judge whether each TCR beta V gene segment behaved as functional or pseudogenic. Alongside the repertoire data, information on donor age, sex, ethnicity and CMV serostatus was compiled. In a later genetic analysis, genome-wide SNP genotypes for about three fifths of the 666 donors were used, and that subset was treated as a discovery cohort. All discovery cohort repertoires had been generated on a single sequencing platform. Class I and class II HLA loci were covered by the typing at four-digit resolution. Typing coverage differed by locus: A, B, C, DRB1 and DQB1 were typed in about 620-640 donors, DQA1 in about 560, DPA1 in approximately 600, and DPB1 in roughly 450. Four or five DR-DQ haplotypes were treated as single units for association and clustering because of strong linkage in the cohort. Among a few hundred genotyped donors of the cohort, an average of about 240,000 unique TCR beta nucleotide sequences were sequenced per donor, roughly 18% of them non-productive.

Beyond this particular receptor, the publication reports: According to a later analysis, TCR association rates differed among HLA loci, with DRB1 alleles showing the most associated TCRs and HLA-C alleles showing the fewest. The only immune exposure information available for the cohort was CMV serostatus. This cohort had only TCR beta chains sequenced, and the lack of alpha or paired-chain data limited which features could be detected. Because counts were too low, about 15 rarely observed V segments, including chromosome 9 orphons, were left out of the earlier analysis of 587 of the donors. V-gene and J-gene trimming of TCR beta chains was associated with a missense DCLRE1C variant in a later genetic analysis, and the association was replicated in an independent cohort. Most TCR sequences were seen in very few donors, while some public TCRs were found in many individuals. A later analysis found that HLA-associated TCR beta chains were more clonally expanded and had lower generation probabilities than equally common non-associated chains. Some IMGT-functional V segments, including TRBV6-2 and TRBV6-3, could not be distinguished by the 87-base-pair reads and were therefore excluded. Because some donors lacked HLA typing at each locus, the association tests relied only on the typed subset. Correlated functional status among segregating V segments might be attributable to linkage disequilibrium, but an unknown experimental factor could not be ruled out. Most CMV-associated TCR beta chains appeared to be HLA-restricted in a later analysis, and the HLA associations seemed to be driven largely by CMV exposure. Roughly uniform sequencing depth across donors was assumed in presence/absence analyses, although this assumption may not hold. According to a later genetic analysis, donors in an Asian-associated ancestry cluster had fewer N-insertions in productive TCRs than the approximately 670-donor mean. In the study, some 160 TCR beta chains were listed as associated with cytomegalovirus. The sequencing pipeline was judged likely to have produced a cluster of highly shared sequence variants as a technical artifact. The classifier was reported to diagnose cytomegalovirus status with high specificity and sensitivity in both the original and validation cohorts. A further reported finding was that TCR beta sequences accurately predicted the HLA-A and HLA-B alleles for most subjects in the first cohort. In an earlier analysis of about 600 of the donors, most TCR beta V segments appeared in productive rearrangements about 87% or about 30% of the time, broadly matching IMGT annotations. In vitro tests confirmed that a few of the cytomegalovirus-associated TCR beta chains recognize cytomegalovirus antigens. It was suggested by the authors that the approach could potentially be generalized to other disease states and immunological phenotypes. At a false discovery rate of 0.05, a later analysis linked approximately 18,000 TCR beta sequences to specific HLA alleles. According to a later analysis, parvovirus B19, influenza, CMV and Epstein-Barr virus appeared linked to several top co-occurrence clusters. When HLA alleles, especially DR and DQ, strongly co-occurred, attributing TCR associations to individual alleles was difficult.

This clone was counted only a few times. No antigen is known for it. Per-base quality was not reported, and no clone a single base away is much larger than it. Libraries were made using the immunoSEQ multiplex PCR assay. For the multiplex PCR, a mixture combining 60 forward primers for TCR Vbeta segments and 13 reverse primers for TCR Jbeta segments was used. Amplification of the CDR3 region of rearranged TCR beta genes was performed with a multiplex PCR assay on genomic DNA. On the Illumina HiSeq System, the amplified TCR beta libraries were sequenced as 87-base-pair reads. In the authors' own workflow: In a later analysis, tens of millions of unique TCR beta chains were counted across the roughly 670 repertoires, and about 9.9 million of these chains were shared by at least two donors. Raw reads were error-corrected and collapsed into unique sequences with a nearest-neighbor algorithm that merged closely related sequences to remove PCR and sequencing errors. Alignment of CDR3 sequences to IMGT reference sequences was used to assign V, D and J gene segments. For a sequence to be retained, at least a six-nucleotide match to both a V gene segment and a J gene segment was required. A rearrangement counted as productive if the CDR3 had no stop codons and remained in frame with V and J, and every other rearrangement counted as non-productive. Following IMGT convention, CDR3 was defined as the stretch from the second conserved V-encoded cysteine to the conserved J-encoded phenylalanine. The earlier analysis of about 640 of the donors excluded any sequence lacking an unambiguous match to a single V gene segment. In an earlier analysis of approximately 610 of the donors, V segments were called functional above 56.7% productive rearrangements and were called segregating when the between-donor standard deviation exceeded 5%. A statistical classification framework was developed to diagnose cytomegalovirus status using the catalog of TCR beta chain sequences. A later analysis assigned V and J genes by comparing TCR nucleotide sequences with IMGT/GENE-DB human TR gene sequences. The TCRdist pipeline was used in a later analysis to assign CDR3 sequences and most-parsimonious VDJ recombination scenarios. In a later analysis, each TCR beta chain was defined by its CDR3 amino acid sequence together with its V-gene family, and reads without a unique V-gene family were excluded. To address suspected cross-contamination and a sequencing artifact, a later analysis removed a few hundred highly shared, low-generation-probability nucleotide sequences. For each public chain, a later analysis derived a clonal expansion index from normalized ranks of inferred template counts within each repertoire. Generation probabilities in a later analysis came from a VDJ recombination model fitted to out-of-frame rearrangements, and those results were checked against IGoR. Hypergeometric tests were used in a later analysis to score TCR-TCR, TCR-HLA and TCR-CMV co-occurrence, with a repertoire-size bias correction applied to the TCR pairs. A later analysis estimated false discovery rates by permuting HLA or CMV assignments 20 times. A later analysis grouped co-occurring TCRs with DBSCAN, adding TCRdist sequence similarity when clustering within HLA-allele-positive subsets. Repertoires with fewer than 30,000 or more than 120,000 public chains, plus five repertoires with anomalous nucleotide sharing, were excluded from co-occurrence clustering. TCRdb provides this immuneACCESS table in a form limited to in-frame rearrangements. Some clones are lacking; in checked studies, under half of them reflect an unresolved V gene, and why the rest are absent is not known. The D gene and trimming were derived from the DNA, and the V and J assignments and clone size from that table. The sample includes about 200,000 clones, with 83% observed a single time. The top ten hold roughly 1.3% of the sample.

In total, just over 650 healthy bone marrow donors made up the cohort. At the time of sampling, every cohort member was nominally healthy, though immune exposures that went unrecorded were likely present. The donor tested CMV seronegative, placing the donor among the 352 seronegative members of the cohort. Each donor provided a peripheral blood sample, and peripheral blood mononuclear cells were used for TCR beta sequencing. The Qiagen DNeasy Blood Extraction Kit was used to extract genomic DNA from the blood cell samples. Trimming takes 2 bases from V and 7 bases from J, and the germline ends sit 13 bases apart. Spanning cysteine to phenylalanine, the CDR3 consists of 14 amino acids. Of all the DNA, just the CDR3 is kept, 42 bases in frame from base 1. Via the germline V gene, CDR1 is MNHEY and CDR2 SVGAGI.

The rearranged segments are TRBV6-5 and TRBJ2-3; a tentative D call is TRBD1 (6 bases match). The sample was PBMCs. The TCR sequence derives from a girl aged 5-17 years in good health and CMV-seronegative. The sequenced DNA: TGTGCCAGCAGTTACATTACAGGGATAAATACGCAGTATTTT. It translates to CASSYITGINTQYF.